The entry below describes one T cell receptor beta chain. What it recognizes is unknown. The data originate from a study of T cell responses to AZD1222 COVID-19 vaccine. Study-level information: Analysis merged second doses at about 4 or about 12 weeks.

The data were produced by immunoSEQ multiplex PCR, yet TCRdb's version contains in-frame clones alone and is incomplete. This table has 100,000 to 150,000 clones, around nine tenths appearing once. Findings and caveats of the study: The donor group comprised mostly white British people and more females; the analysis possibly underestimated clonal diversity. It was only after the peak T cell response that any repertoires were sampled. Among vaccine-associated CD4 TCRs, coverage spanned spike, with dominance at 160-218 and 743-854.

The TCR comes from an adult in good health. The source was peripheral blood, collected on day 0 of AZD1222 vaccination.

The CDR3 DNA reads as TGTGCCTGGAGTTACAGGGGTACGGGTGGCTACACCTTC. Translating gives CAWSYRGTGGYTF. The rearrangement links TRBV30 to TRBJ1-2; TRBD1 aligns across 7 bases. The germline V gene encodes CDR1 GTSNPN and CDR2 SVGIG (reference sequence). V gave up 2 bases and J gave up 7 bases; unmatched junction bases: 7. The CDR3 contains 13 residues.